This T cell receptor (beta chain) derives from a study of T cell changes during pregnancy in multiple sclerosis. Produced via immunoSEQ multiplex PCR; TCRdb's table is partial and in-frame only. The table has roughly 90,000 clones, around 93% seen once. The V segment lost 8 bases and the J segment 6 bases; nucleotides outside the gene matches: 10. The CDR3 is made up of 14 amino acids. Germline assignment: CDR1 SGHVS and CDR2 FQNEAQ. The sequenced sample was peripheral blood, obtained in the first trimester of pregnancy. V usage is TRBV7-8 and J usage is TRBJ1-2; 9 bases map to TRBD1. This sequence originates from a female donor in good health, enrolled as a control in a pregnancy study. The CDR3 spells CASGLDRGENGYTF. DNA for the CDR3: TGTGCCAGCGGCCTGGACAGGGGTGAAAATGGCTACACCTTC. Based on the CDR3 plus reference TRBV7-8 and TRBJ1-2, the full variable domain is GAGVSQSPRYKVAKRGQDVALRCDPISGHVSLFWYQQALGQGPEFLTYFQNEAQLDKSGLPSDRFFAERPEGSVSTLKIQRTQQEDSAVYLCASGLDRGENGYTFGSGTRLTVV.